Detailed here is one T cell receptor beta chain. The repertoire was sequenced with immunoSEQ multiplex PCR; TCRdb's copy has only in-frame clones and lacks some. The sample shows 53,000 or so clones, around 84% of them seen only once. The CDR3 contains 15 residues. Per the germline V gene, CDR1 is SGHTA and CDR2 is FQGTGA. V lost 2 bases and J lost 2; bases outside the gene matches: 3. This sample stems from a study of OX40 agonist ivuxolimab in advanced cancers. This receptor was identified in an adult with an advanced solid tumor such as melanoma, head and neck, liver or kidney cancer. The chain carries TRBV7-3 and TRBJ2-3; 8 nucleotides align to TRBD1. Sequencing used CD4+ or CD8+ T cells sorted from blood, obtained in a trial of the OX40 agonist ivuxolimab. CDR3 DNA: TGTGCCAGCAGCTTAGGGGACAGGATCACAGATACGCAGTATTTT. It is translated as CASSLGDRITDTQYF.